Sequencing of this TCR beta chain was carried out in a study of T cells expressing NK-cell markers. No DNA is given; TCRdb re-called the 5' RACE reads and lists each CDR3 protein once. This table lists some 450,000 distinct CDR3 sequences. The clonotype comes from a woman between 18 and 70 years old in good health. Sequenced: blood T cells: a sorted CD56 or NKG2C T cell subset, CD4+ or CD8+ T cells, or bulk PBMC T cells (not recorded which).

The CDR3 sequence is CASSLEWAKNIQYF. The chain joins TRBV5-4 to TRBJ2-4. The CDR3 has 14 residues. Per germline, CDR1 SGHNT and CDR2 YYREEE (reference sequence).